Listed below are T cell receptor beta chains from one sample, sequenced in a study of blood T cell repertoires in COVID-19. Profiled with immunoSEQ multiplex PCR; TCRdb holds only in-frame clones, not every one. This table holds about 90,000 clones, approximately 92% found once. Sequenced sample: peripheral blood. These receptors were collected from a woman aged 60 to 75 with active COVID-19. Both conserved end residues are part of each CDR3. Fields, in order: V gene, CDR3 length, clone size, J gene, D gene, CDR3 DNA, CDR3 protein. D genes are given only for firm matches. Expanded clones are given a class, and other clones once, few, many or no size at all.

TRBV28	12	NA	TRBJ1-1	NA	TGTGCCAGCAGCCCAGGGCCCGTCCGAGCTTTCTTT	CASSPGPVRAFF
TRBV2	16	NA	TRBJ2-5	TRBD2	TGTGCCAGCAGGAGGACTAGCGGGATAAATGGAGAGACCCAGTACTTC	CASRRTSGINGETQYF
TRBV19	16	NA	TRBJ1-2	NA	TGTGCCAGTAGTATCAAGTCAGCTCTAGGGAGCCGGGGCTACACCTTC	CASSIKSALGSRGYTF
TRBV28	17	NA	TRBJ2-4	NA	TGTGCCAGCAGTTTTGGGGGGACAGTTCTAGCCAAAAACATTCAGTACTTC	CASSFGGTVLAKNIQYF
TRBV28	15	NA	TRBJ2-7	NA	TGTGCCAGCAGCCCCGGGTTCACCTCCTCCTACGAGCAGTACTTC	CASSPGFTSSYEQYF
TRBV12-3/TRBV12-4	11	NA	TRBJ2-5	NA	TGTGCCAGCAGTCTTAAAGAGACCCAGTACTTC	CASSLKETQYF
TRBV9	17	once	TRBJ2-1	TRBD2	TGTGCCAGCAGCGTAGTGGGGGGGACTAGCGGGAGCCATGAGCAGTTCTTC	CASSVVGGTSGSHEQFF
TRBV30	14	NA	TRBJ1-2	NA	TGTGCCTGGAGTGTAAGCTCGAGGAGCTATGGCTACACCTTC	CAWSVSSRSYGYTF
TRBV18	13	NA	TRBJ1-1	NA	TGTGCCAGCTCACCCCCAGGTAGGACTGAAGCTTTCTTT	CASSPPGRTEAFF
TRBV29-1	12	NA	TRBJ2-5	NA	TGCAGCGTTGCGGACGGGGGTAAGACCCAGTACTTC	CSVADGGKTQYF
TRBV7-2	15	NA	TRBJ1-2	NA	TGTGCCAGCAGCTCGGGCGGACAGATTAACTATGGCTACACCTTC	CASSSGGQINYGYTF
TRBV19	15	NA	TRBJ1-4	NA	TGTGCCAGCCGAGGCACGGGGGTCACTAATGAAAAACTGTTTTTT	CASRGTGVTNEKLFF
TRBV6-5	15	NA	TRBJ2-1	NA	TGTGCCAGCAGTTTAATGGGGGCGCAGTGGAATGAGCAGTTCTTC	CASSLMGAQWNEQFF
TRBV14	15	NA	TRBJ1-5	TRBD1	TGTGCCAGCAGCCGTAAGCACTACAGGGGTCAGCCCCAGCATTTT	CASSRKHYRGQPQHF
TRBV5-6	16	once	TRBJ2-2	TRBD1	TGTGCCAGCAGCCTCAGGGGGATTCGTAACACCGGGGAGCTGTTTTTT	CASSLRGIRNTGELFF
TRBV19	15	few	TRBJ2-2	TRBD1	TGTGCCAGTAGGCCCCGACAGGGGGTCACCGGGGAGCTGTTTTTT	CASRPRQGVTGELFF
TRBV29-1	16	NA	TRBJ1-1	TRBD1	TGCAGCGTTGAAGTCCAGGGGGGCACCGCGAACACTGAAGCTTTCTTT	CSVEVQGGTANTEAFF
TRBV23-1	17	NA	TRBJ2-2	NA	TGCGCCAGCAGTCAATCTGGTCTGACAATGAACACCGGGGAGCTGTTTTTT	CASSQSGLTMNTGELFF
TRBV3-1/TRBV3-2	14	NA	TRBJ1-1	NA	TGTGCCAGCAGCCCCAGTCGTACCAACACTGAAGCTTTCTTT	CASSPSRTNTEAFF
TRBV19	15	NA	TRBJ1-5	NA	TGTGCCAGTAGCGTACAGGGCAACGGCAATCAGCCCCAGCATTTT	CASSVQGNGNQPQHF
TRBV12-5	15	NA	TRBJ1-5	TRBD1	TGTGCTAGTGTTCAGGGACAGGGAACCAATCAGCCCCAGCATTTT	CASVQGQGTNQPQHF
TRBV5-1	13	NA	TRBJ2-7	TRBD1	TGCGCCAGCAGCCCGACAGGGGGAGCCGAGCAGTACTTC	CASSPTGGAEQYF
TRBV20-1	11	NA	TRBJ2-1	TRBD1	TGCAGTGGAGACAGGGAGAATGAGCAGTTCTTC	CSGDRENEQFF
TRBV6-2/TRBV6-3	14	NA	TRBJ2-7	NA	TGTGCCAGCAGTTACTCGGTGGGAGTCTACGAGCAGTACTTC	CASSYSVGVYEQYF
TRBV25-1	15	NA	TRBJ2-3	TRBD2	TGTGCCAGCAGCGTAGCGGGGGGCAGCACAGATACGCAGTATTTT	CASSVAGGSTDTQYF
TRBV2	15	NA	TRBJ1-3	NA	TGTGCCAGCAGTGGTCCGCAGGTTGCTGGAAACACCATATATTTT	CASSGPQVAGNTIYF
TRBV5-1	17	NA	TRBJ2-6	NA	TGCGCCAGCAGCTTGGCACCAGGGGTTTCAGGGGCCAACGTCCTGACTTTC	CASSLAPGVSGANVLTF
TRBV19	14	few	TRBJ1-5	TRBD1	TGTGCCAGTAGTGGGACAGGGGGCAATCAGCCCCAGCATTTT	CASSGTGGNQPQHF
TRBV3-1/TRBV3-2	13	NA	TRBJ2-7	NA	TGTGCCAGCGCCGGGGATTCGAGGTACGAGCAGTACTTC	CASAGDSRYEQYF
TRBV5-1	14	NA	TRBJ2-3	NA	TGCGCCAGCAGCTTCGGACTTCCGACAGATACGCAGTATTTT	CASSFGLPTDTQYF
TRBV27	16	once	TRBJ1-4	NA	TGTGCCAGCAGTTTATCAAGGAGAACAGGATTAGAAAAACTGTTTTTT	CASSLSRRTGLEKLFF
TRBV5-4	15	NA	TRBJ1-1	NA	TGTGCCAGCAGCTTGGAGAAGGGAGTTGGCACTGAAGCTTTCTTT	CASSLEKGVGTEAFF
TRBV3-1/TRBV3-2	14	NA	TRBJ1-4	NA	TGTGCCAGCAGCCCACGACAGGCGAATGAAAAACTGTTTTTT	CASSPRQANEKLFF
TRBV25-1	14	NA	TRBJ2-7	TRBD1	TGTGCCAGCAGTGAAACAGGGGGAGAATACGAGCAGTACTTC	CASSETGGEYEQYF
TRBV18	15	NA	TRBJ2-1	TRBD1	TGTGCCAGCTCACAACTTGGACAGGGGGACAATGAGCAGTTCTTC	CASSQLGQGDNEQFF
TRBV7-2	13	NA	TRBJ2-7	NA	TGTGCCAGCAGTAAAGACACAGCCTACGAGCAGTACTTC	CASSKDTAYEQYF
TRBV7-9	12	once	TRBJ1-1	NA	TGTGCCAGCAGCCCCGCGAGGACTGAAGCTTTCTTT	CASSPARTEAFF
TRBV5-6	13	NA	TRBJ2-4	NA	TGTGCCAGCAGCTCTTCCGGGAAGTGGATTCAGTACTTC	CASSSSGKWIQYF
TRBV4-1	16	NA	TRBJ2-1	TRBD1	TGCGCCAGCAGCCAAGAACGGGACAGAACCTACAATGAGCAGTTCTTC	CASSQERDRTYNEQFF
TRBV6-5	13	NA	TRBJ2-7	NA	TGTGCCAGCAGTTTCCGAGACAGCTACGAGCAGTACTTC	CASSFRDSYEQYF
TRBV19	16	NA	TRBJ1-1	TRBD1	TGTGCCAGTAGTATGGGGACAGGGAATGTGTGGACTGAAGCTTTCTTT	CASSMGTGNVWTEAFF
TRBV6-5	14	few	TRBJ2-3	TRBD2	TGTGCCACCTCAAGCGGGAGGATAACAGATACGCAGTATTTT	CATSSGRITDTQYF
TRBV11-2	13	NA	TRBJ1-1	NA	TGTGCCAGCAGCTTAGCCCCTCGCACTGAAGCTTTCTTT	CASSLAPRTEAFF
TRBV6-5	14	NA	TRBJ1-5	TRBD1	TGTGCCAGCAGGCTAGACAGGGTTGAACAGCCCCAGCATTTT	CASRLDRVEQPQHF
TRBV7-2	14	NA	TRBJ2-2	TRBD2	TGTGCCAGCAGCAGCGGGGGGGACACCGGGGAGCTGTTTTTT	CASSSGGDTGELFF
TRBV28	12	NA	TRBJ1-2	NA	TGTGCCAGCAGTTTAAACGGGTATGGCTACACCTTC	CASSLNGYGYTF
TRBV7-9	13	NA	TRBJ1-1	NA	TGTGCCAGCAGCTTATCCCGACCCACGGGAGCTTTCTTT	CASSLSRPTGAFF
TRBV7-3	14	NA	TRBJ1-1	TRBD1	TGTGCCAGCAGCTCCAACAGGGGAGACACTGAAGCTTTCTTT	CASSSNRGDTEAFF